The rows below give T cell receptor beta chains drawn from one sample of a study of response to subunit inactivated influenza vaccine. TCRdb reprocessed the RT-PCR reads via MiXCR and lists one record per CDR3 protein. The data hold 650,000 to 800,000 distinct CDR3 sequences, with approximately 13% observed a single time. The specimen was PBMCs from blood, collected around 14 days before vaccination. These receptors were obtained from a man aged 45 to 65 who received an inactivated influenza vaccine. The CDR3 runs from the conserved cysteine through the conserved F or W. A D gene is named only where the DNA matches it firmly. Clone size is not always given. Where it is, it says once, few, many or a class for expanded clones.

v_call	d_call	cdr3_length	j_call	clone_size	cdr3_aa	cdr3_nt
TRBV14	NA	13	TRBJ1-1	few	CASRQRGDTEAFF	TGTGCCAGCAGACAACGTGGGGACACTGAAGCTTTCTTT
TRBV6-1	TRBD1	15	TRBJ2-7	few	CASRTGTGLSYEQYF	TGTGCCAGCAGAACCGGGACAGGTCTCTCCTACGAGCAGTACTTC
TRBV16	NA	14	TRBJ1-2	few	CASSRRHADYGYTF	TGTGCCAGCAGCAGACGACATGCCGATTATGGCTACACCTTC
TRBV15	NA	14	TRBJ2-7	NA	CATSLLAPLDEQYF	TGTGCCACCAGCTTGTTAGCGCCGTTGGACGAGCAGTACTTC
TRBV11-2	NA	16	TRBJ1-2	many	CASSLEGTVPNYGYTF	TGTGCCAGCAGCTTAGAGGGTACAGTCCCTAACTATGGCTACACCTTC
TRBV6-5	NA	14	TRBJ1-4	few	CASSYSQGGEKLFF	TGTGCCAGCAGTTACTCACAGGGAGGGGAAAAACTGTTTTTT
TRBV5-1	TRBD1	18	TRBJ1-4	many	CASSTRDRTSATNEKLFF	TGCGCCAGCAGCACCCGGGACAGGACCTCGGCAACTAATGAAAAACTGTTTTTT
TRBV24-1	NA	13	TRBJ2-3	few	CATRSGGTDTQYF	TGTGCCACCAGGTCAGGGGGCACAGATACGCAGTATTTT
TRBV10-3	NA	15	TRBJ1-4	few	CAISESGARDEKLFF	TGTGCCATCAGTGAGTCGGGGGCGCGGGATGAAAAACTGTTTTTT
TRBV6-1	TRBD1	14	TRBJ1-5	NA	CASSRQGGAQPQHF	TGTGCCAGCAGCCGACAGGGGGGAGCCCAGCCCCAGCATTTT
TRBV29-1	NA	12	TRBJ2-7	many	CSAVDSHYEQYF	TGCAGCGCCGTGGACAGTCACTACGAGCAGTACTTC
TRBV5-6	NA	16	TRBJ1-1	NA	CASSLVGQPMNTEAFF	TGTGCCAGCAGCTTGGTCGGACAGCCTATGAACACTGAAGCTTTCTTT
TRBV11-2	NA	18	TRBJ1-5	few	CASSDLGRGKNSNQPQHF	TGTGCCAGCAGTGACCTGGGACGGGGTAAAAATAGCAATCAGCCCCAGCATTTT
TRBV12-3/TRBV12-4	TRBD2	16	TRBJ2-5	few	CASSLGGRVVGETQYF	TGTGCCAGCAGTTTAGGTGGGAGGGTTGTAGGGGAGACCCAGTACTTC
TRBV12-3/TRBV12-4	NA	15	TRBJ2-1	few	CASSFESGGRNEQFF	TGTGCCAGCAGTTTTGAAAGCGGAGGACGCAATGAGCAGTTCTTC
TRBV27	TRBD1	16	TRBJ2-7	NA	CASSMKRTGTGNEQYF	TGTGCCAGCAGTATGAAACGTACCGGGACAGGGAACGAGCAGTACTTC
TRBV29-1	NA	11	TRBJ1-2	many	CSAPGYYGYTF	TGCAGTGCCCCAGGGTACTATGGCTACACCTTC
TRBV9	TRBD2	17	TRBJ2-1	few	CASSSPPLAAHYNEQFF	TGTGCCAGCAGCTCCCCCCCCCTAGCGGCACACTACAATGAGCAGTTCTTC
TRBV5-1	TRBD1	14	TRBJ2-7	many	CASSLWDSSYEQYF	TGTGCCAGCAGTTTATGGGACAGCTCCTACGAGCAGTACTTC
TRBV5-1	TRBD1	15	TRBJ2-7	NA	CASSLGTGGTDEQYF	TGCGCCAGCAGCTTGGGGACAGGGGGCACGGACGAGCAGTACTTC
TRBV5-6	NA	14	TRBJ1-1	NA	CASSPADRLLVAFF	TGTGCCAGCAGCCCAGCAGACAGACTGTTGGTAGCTTTCTTT
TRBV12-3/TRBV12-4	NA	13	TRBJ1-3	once	CASSANSGNTIYF	TGTGCCAGCAGTGCAAACTCTGGAAACACCATATATTTT
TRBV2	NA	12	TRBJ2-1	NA	CASSVGVAEQFF	TGTGCCAGCAGTGTAGGGGTGGCTGAGCAGTTCTTC
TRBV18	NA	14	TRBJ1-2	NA	CASSPPEDRNGYTF	TGTGCCAGCTCACCACCGGAGGACAGAAATGGCTACACCTTC
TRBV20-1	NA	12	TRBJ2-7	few	CSAQYRFDEQYF	TGCAGTGCCCAGTACAGGTTCGACGAGCAGTACTTC
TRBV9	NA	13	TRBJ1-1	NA	CASSVIENTEAFF	TGTGCCAGCAGCGTTATAGAGAACACTGAAGCTTTCTTT
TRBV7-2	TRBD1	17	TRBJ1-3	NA	CASSFYDRGVSGNTIYF	TGTGCCAGCAGCTTCTATGACAGGGGAGTTTCTGGAAACACCATATATTTT
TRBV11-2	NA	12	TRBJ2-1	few	CASSPTGYEQFF	TGTGCCAGCAGCCCTACAGGATATGAGCAGTTCTTC
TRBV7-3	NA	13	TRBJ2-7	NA	CASSQERGGEQYF	TGTGCCAGCAGCCAAGAGAGGGGAGGCGAGCAGTACTTC
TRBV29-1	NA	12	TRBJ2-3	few	CSVLTGADTQYF	TGCAGCGTCCTGACGGGTGCAGATACGCAGTATTTT
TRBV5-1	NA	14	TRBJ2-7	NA	CATQAGPGGYEQYF	TGCGCCACCCAGGCAGGCCCCGGTGGTTACGAGCAGTACTTC
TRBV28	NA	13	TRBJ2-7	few	CASSWNGAYEQYF	TGTGCCAGCAGTTGGAACGGGGCCTACGAGCAGTACTTC
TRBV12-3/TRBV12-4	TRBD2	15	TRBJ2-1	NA	CASSRSGGLHNEQFF	TGTGCCAGCAGCCGAAGCGGGGGTCTTCACAATGAGCAGTTCTTC
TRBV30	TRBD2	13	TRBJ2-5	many	CAWRLGGGGTQYF	TGTGCCTGGAGATTGGGCGGGGGAGGGACCCAGTACTTC
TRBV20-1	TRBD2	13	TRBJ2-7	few	CSTGTSGTNEQYF	TGCAGTACCGGGACTAGCGGGACCAACGAGCAGTACTTC
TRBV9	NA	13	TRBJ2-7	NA	CASSVETRDEQYF	TGTGCCAGCAGCGTGGAGACCCGGGACGAGCAGTACTTC
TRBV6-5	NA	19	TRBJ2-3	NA	CASSYSQPGGRAGTDTQYF	TGTGCCAGCAGTTACTCGCAACCCGGGGGCCGGGCGGGCACAGATACGCAGTATTTT
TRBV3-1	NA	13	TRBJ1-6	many	CASSQDRHSPLHF	TGTGCCAGCAGCCAAGACAGACATTCACCCCTCCACTTT
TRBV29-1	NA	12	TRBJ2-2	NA	CSAGTPTGELFF	TGCAGCGCAGGGACACCCACCGGGGAGCTGTTTTTT
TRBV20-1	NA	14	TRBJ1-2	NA	CSAPRQLLNYGYTF	TGCAGTGCCCCAAGACAGCTCTTGAACTATGGCTACACCTTC
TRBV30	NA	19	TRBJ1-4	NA	CAWSPQGGRQRRVNEKLFF	TGTGCCTGGAGTCCCCAAGGGGGGCGCCAACGAAGAGTTAATGAAAAACTGTTTTTT
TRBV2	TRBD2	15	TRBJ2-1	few	CASRPGLGAYNEQFF	TGTGCCAGCAGACCGGGACTAGGGGCCTACAATGAGCAGTTCTTC
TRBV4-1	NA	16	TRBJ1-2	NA	CASSQASRTANNGYTF	TGCGCCAGCAGCCAAGCAAGCAGGACAGCCAACAATGGCTACACCTTC
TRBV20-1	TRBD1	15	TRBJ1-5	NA	CSATRTGRSNQPQHF	TGCAGTGCTACGAGGACAGGGAGGAGCAATCAGCCCCAGCATTTT
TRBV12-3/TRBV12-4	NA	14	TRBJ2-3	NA	CASRRDRTADTQYF	TGTGCCAGCAGGAGGGACCGTACAGCAGATACGCAGTATTTT
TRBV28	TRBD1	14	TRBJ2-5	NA	CASSSTGVGETQYF	TGTGCCAGCAGTTCGACAGGGGTCGGCGAGACCCAGTACTTC
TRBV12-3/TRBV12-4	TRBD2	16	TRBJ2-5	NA	CASSTLLTSGQETQYF	TGTGCCAGCAGTACCCTCCTAACTAGCGGGCAAGAGACCCAGTACTTC
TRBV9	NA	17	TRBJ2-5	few	CASSEEGVGINQETQYF	TGTGCCAGCAGCGAGGAGGGGGTAGGAATTAATCAAGAGACCCAGTACTTC
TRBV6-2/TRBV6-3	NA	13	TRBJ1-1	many	CASSYTGIAEAFF	TGTGCCAGCAGTTACACTGGGATAGCTGAAGCTTTCTTT
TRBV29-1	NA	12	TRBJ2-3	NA	CSVLWSRDTQYF	TGCAGCGTGCTGTGGAGTAGAGATACGCAGTATTTT
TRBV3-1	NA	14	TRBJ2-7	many	CASSQGPWLLEQYF	TGTGCCAGCAGCCAAGGGCCCTGGCTTTTAGAGCAGTACTTC
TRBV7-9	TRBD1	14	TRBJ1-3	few	CASSQWDRGNTIYF	TGTGCCAGCAGCCAATGGGACAGGGGAAACACCATATATTTT
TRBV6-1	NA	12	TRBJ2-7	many	CASREGGYEQYF	TGTGCCAGCAGGGAAGGGGGTTACGAGCAGTACTTC
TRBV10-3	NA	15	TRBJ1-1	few	CAISESGGLYTEAFF	TGTGCCATCAGTGAGTCGGGGGGTTTGTACACTGAAGCTTTCTTT
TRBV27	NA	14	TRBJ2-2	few	CASSLLSDTGELFF	TGTGCCAGCAGTTTGCTGTCGGACACCGGGGAGCTGTTTTTT